This T cell receptor beta chain was identified in a study of T cell repertoires in cytomegalovirus infection. Study observations and caveats: In two of eight donors, the top clonotype was HLA-C-restricted CMV-specific.

Comments on this clonotype: The antigen is undetermined.

V dropped 3 bases and J dropped 2 bases, with 8 bases sitting between them. Germline V gene data show CDR1 as SGHTA and CDR2 as FQGNSA. This CDR3 is built from 13 residues. TCRdb reprocessed the reads via MiXCR and lists one record per CDR3 protein. The sample yields about 450,000 distinct CDR3 sequences, roughly 31% seen once. The sequence was collected from a human donor in good health (CMV status not recorded). Some clones in this sample may be carry-over from other donors' samples. This sequence joins TRBV7-2 and TRBJ2-7; D is unresolved. The sample taken for sequencing was PBMCs. The CDR3 protein is CASSFEAAYEQYF. CDR3 DNA: TGTGCCAGCAGCTTTGAGGCGGCCTACGAGCAGTACTTC.